This T cell receptor beta chain was captured in a study of shared clonotypes between healthy human individuals. TCRdb's table, derived via immunoSEQ multiplex PCR, lists solely in-frame clones and lacks some. The sample yields about half a million clones, 60% to 85% seen once. J lost 3 bases, V lost 0 bases, and 1 base had no gene match. There are 14 residues in the CDR3. Germline CDR1 is SGHNT and CDR2 is YYREEE (reference sequence). Sequencing input: PBMCs. The clonotype originates from a woman between 35 and 50 years old in good health. Some clones in this sample may be carry-over from other donors' samples. The chain links TRBV5-4 to TRBJ1-2; 8 bases map to TRBD1. The CDR3, as DNA: TGTGCCAGCAGCTTGGACAGGGGGGACTATGGCTACACCTTC. Amino acids: CASSLDRGDYGYTF.